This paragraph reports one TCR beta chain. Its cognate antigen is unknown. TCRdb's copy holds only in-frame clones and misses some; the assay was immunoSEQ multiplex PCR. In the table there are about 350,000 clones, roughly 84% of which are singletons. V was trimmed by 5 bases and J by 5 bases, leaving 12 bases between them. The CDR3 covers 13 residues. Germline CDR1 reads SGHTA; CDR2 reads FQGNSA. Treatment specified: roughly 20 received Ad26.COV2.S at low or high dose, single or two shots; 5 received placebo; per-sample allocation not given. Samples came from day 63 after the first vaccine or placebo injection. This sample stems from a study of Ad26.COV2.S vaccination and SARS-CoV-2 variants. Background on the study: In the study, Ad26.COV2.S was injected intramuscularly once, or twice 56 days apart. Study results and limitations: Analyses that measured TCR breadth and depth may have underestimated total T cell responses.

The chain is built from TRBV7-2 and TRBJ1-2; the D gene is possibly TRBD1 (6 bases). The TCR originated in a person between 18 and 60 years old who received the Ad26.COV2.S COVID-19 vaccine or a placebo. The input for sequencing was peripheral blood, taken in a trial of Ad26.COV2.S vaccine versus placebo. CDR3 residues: CASSATGWYGYTF. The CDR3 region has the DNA TGTGCCAGCAGCGCCACAGGGTGGTATGGCTACACCTTC. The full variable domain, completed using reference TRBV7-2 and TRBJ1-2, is GAGVSQSPSNKVTEKGKDVELRCDPISGHTALYWYRQSLGQGLEFLIYFQGNSAPDKSGLPSDRFSAERTGGSVSTLTIQRTQQEDSAVYLCASSATGWYGYTFGSGTRLTVV.